The rows below give T cell receptor beta chains drawn from one sample of a study of vaccination effects on CD4 cells after COVID-19. Some clones are missing from TCRdb's copy, which holds only in-frame ones; the method was immunoSEQ multiplex PCR. The table has tens of thousands of clones, roughly 74% seen once; the top ten hold about 3%. No antigens are known for them. The material sequenced was CD4+ T cells from PBMCs cultured without peptide, taken before COVID-19 vaccination. The receptors were gathered from a human donor who received a COVID-19 vaccine. CDR3s include the opening cysteine and the closing phenylalanine or tryptophan. The D gene is left open where the match is weak. Clone size, where shown, is once, few, many, or a class for clones that have expanded.

d_call | j_call | v_call | clone_size | cdr3_nt | cdr3_aa
. | TRBJ1-6 | TRBV6-2/TRBV6-3 | . | TGTGCCAGCAGTGGGACGGCCAATTCACCCCTCCACTTT | CASSGTANSPLHF
TRBD1 | TRBJ2-7 | TRBV16 | . | TGTGCCAGCAGCCAATCTAAATTCGGGGGACAGGGGGTCCACGAGCAGTACTTC | CASSQSKFGGQGVHEQYF
. | TRBJ1-4 | TRBV2 | . | TGTGCCAGCAAACGGGACGGGGGAACTAATGAAAAACTGTTTTTT | CASKRDGGTNEKLFF
TRBD1 | TRBJ1-2 | TRBV4-3 | . | TGCGCCAGCAGTCAGTTCCAAACAGGGGGCAGGGGCTATGGCTACACCTTC | CASSQFQTGGRGYGYTF
TRBD1 | TRBJ2-7 | TRBV27 | . | TGTGCCAGCAGCAAAGCCGGACAGGGATCTTACGAGCAGTACTTC | CASSKAGQGSYEQYF
TRBD1 | TRBJ1-5 | TRBV5-4 | . | TGTGCCAGCAGCGCGGGACAGGGGGCAGGTCAGCCCCAGCATTTT | CASSAGQGAGQPQHF
. | TRBJ1-2 | TRBV10-3 | . | TGTGCCATCAGCAGATCCGGAGAGGGCTACACCTTC | CAISRSGEGYTF
. | TRBJ1-2 | TRBV11-2 | . | TGTGCCAGCAGCCTAGGGGGCTATGGCTACACCTTC | CASSLGGYGYTF
TRBD1 | TRBJ1-2 | TRBV7-9 | once | TGTGCCAGCAGCAGTACCGGGACAGGGGCCGGCTACACCTTC | CASSSTGTGAGYTF
. | TRBJ2-3 | TRBV4-1 | few | TGCGCCAGCAGCCAAGATCCTGAAGCCACGCAGTATTTT | CASSQDPEATQYF
. | TRBJ2-3 | TRBV15 | . | TGTGCCACCAGCAGAGAGGGTCCCCTTCGAGATACGCAGTATTTT | CATSREGPLRDTQYF
. | TRBJ1-6 | TRBV9 | . | TGTGCCAGCAGCAAAAGTGCCCTGGCCTATAATTCACCCCTCCACTTT | CASSKSALAYNSPLHF
TRBD2 | TRBJ2-1 | TRBV28 | . | TGTGCCAGCAGTTTACGGGTAGCGGGAGGGCCCACTGAGCAGTTCTTC | CASSLRVAGGPTEQFF
. | TRBJ2-6 | TRBV6-6 | . | TGTGCCAGCAGTCGCACAACAGGGTTACTCGGGGCCAACGTCCTGACTTTC | CASSRTTGLLGANVLTF
TRBD1 | TRBJ1-2 | TRBV14 | few | TGTGCCAGCAGGGCTACTGGGACAGCAACTTATGGCTACACCTTC | CASRATGTATYGYTF
. | TRBJ1-1 | TRBV5-1 | . | TGCGCCAGCAGCTTGGGAGGGACACCCAACACTGAAGCTTTCTTT | CASSLGGTPNTEAFF
. | TRBJ2-2 | TRBV7-9 | . | TGTGCCAGCAGCAGATCCCAGGGGTCGACAACCGGGGAGCTGTTTTTT | CASSRSQGSTTGELFF
. | TRBJ2-7 | TRBV19 | . | TGTGCCAGTAGTATAGTACAGGGCTACGAGCAGTACTTC | CASSIVQGYEQYF
. | TRBJ1-2 | TRBV5-6 | . | TGTGCCAGCAGCTTCGGTCAGTTCTATGGCTACACCTTC | CASSFGQFYGYTF
. | TRBJ2-5 | TRBV19 | . | TGTGCCAGTAGTCCCAGACACCGCCTGGCCAAAGTGGACCAGTACTTC | CASSPRHRLAKVDQYF
. | TRBJ2-5 | TRBV18 | . | TGTGCCAGCTCACCACCGACCTCACGGGAGACCCAGTACTTC | CASSPPTSRETQYF
. | TRBJ2-7 | TRBV6-5 | . | TGTGCCAGCCGGGAGATCTCCTACGAGCAGTACTTC | CASREISYEQYF
TRBD2 | TRBJ2-3 | TRBV5-4 | . | TGTGCCAGCAGCTCGGGTGGGGAGCGGGGGCGGGATACGCAGTATTTT | CASSSGGERGRDTQYF
. | TRBJ2-2 | TRBV5-1 | . | TGCGCCAGCAGTCCTCTGGGGGCGACCGGGGAGCTGTTTTTT | CASSPLGATGELFF
TRBD2 | TRBJ2-1 | TRBV7-7 | once | TGTGCTAGCAGCTTACTGGGACTAGGACACAATGAGCAGTTCTTC | CASSLLGLGHNEQFF
TRBD1 | TRBJ1-4 | TRBV9 | . | TGTGCCAGCAGCTTCCGGACAGGGCGTAATGAAAAACTGTTTTTT | CASSFRTGRNEKLFF
. | TRBJ2-1 | TRBV6-2/TRBV6-3 | once | TGTGCCAGCAGGCCTACGGCCTACAATGAGCAGTTCTTC | CASRPTAYNEQFF
. | TRBJ2-2 | TRBV28 | . | TGTGCCAGCAGTTTGATGGGAACCGGGGAGCTGTTTTTT | CASSLMGTGELFF
TRBD1 | TRBJ1-5 | TRBV18 | . | TGTGCCAGCTCACCAAAAGAGACAGGGGGCATAGAGCCCCAGCATTTT | CASSPKETGGIEPQHF
. | TRBJ2-7 | TRBV28 | . | TGTGCCAGCACCAAAGGTGGGGAAACCTACGAGCAGTACTTC | CASTKGGETYEQYF
. | TRBJ2-5 | TRBV19 | few | TGTGCCAGCAGCCCCCTCCAAGGGAGTGAGACCCAGTACTTC | CASSPLQGSETQYF
. | TRBJ2-3 | TRBV18 | . | TGTGCCAGCTCCCAAGCCCCGGGAGATACGCAGTATTTT | CASSQAPGDTQYF
. | TRBJ1-5 | TRBV10-3 | . | TGTGCCATCAGTAGGTTCCTCGGGCCCCGAGGGGATCAGCCCCAGCATTTT | CAISRFLGPRGDQPQHF
. | TRBJ1-1 | TRBV7-2 | . | TGTGCCAGCAGCTTAGGGGGGTCCACTGAAGCTTTCTTT | CASSLGGSTEAFF
TRBD1 | TRBJ1-4 | TRBV2 | . | TGTGCCAGCACCCTGACAGGGTGGAGAAATAAACTGTTTTTT | CASTLTGWRNKLFF
. | TRBJ2-7 | TRBV2 | . | TGTGCCAGCAGTGAACAGGGTGTCCACGAGCAGTACTTC | CASSEQGVHEQYF
. | TRBJ2-1 | TRBV3-1/TRBV3-2 | . | TGTGCCAGCAGCCAAGATTTAGGCGGGTACAATGAGCAGTTCTTC | CASSQDLGGYNEQFF